This paragraph covers one T cell receptor beta chain sequence. Its antigen is still unknown. Here immunoSEQ multiplex PCR was the method, and the copy in TCRdb shows in-frame clones only, minus some. The sample includes over 100,000 clones, roughly nine tenths seen only once; the top ten take over 1.5%. These data are taken from a study of T cell responses to AZD1222 COVID-19 vaccine. Study observations and caveats: Researchers took repertoire samples only after the peak T cell response had come. Nearly half of spike-specific TCRs reportedly go after variant regions that carry no mutations. Following two doses of AZD1222, Spike-specific TCR breadth and depth rose.

This CDR3 is 13 amino acids long. Germline loops: CDR1 MNHNS, CDR2 SASEGT. V lost 1 base and J 8 bases, leaving 10 bases between the germline ends. Material: peripheral blood, obtained on day 0 of AZD1222 vaccination. This chain links TRBV6-1 with TRBJ2-3, with no clear D. This sequence was found in an adult in good health. The CDR3 spells CASSEVPDGTQYF. The CDR3 region has the DNA TGTGCCAGCAGTGAAGTACCGGACGGTACGCAGTATTTT.